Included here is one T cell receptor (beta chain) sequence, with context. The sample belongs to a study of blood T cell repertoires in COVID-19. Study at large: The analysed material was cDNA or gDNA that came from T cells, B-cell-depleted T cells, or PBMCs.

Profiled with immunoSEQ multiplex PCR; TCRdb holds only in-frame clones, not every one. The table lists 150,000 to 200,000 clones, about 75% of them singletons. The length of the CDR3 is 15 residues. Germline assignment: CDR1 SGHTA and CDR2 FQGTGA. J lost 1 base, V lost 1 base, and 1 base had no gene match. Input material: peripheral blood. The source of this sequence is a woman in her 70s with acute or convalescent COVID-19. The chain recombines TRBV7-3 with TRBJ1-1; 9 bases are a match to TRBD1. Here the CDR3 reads CASSLMGQGNTEAFF. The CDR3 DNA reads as TGTGCCAGCAGCTTAATGGGACAGGGGAACACTGAAGCTTTCTTT. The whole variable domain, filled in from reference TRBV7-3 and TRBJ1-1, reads GAGVSQTPSNKVTEKGKYVELRCDPISGHTALYWYRQSLGQGPEFLIYFQGTGAADDSGLPNDRFFAVRPEGSVSTLKIQRTERGDSAVYLCASSLMGQGNTEAFFGQGTRLTVV.